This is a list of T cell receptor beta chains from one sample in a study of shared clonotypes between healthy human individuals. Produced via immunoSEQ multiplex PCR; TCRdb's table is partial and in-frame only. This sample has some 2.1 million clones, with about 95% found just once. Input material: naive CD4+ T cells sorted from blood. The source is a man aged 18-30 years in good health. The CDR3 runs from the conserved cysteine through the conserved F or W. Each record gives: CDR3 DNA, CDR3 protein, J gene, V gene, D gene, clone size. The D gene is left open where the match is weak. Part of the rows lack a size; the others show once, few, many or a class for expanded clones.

cdr3_nt: TGTGCTAGCAGCTTAGGGGTTACCTCAGAGACCCAGTACTTC; cdr3_aa: CASSLGVTSETQYF; j_call: TRBJ2-5; v_call: TRBV7-7; d_call: .; clone_size: .
cdr3_nt: TGCGCCAGCAGCTTGGCCTTGGGGGGCCCCTACGAGCAGTACTTC; cdr3_aa: CASSLALGGPYEQYF; j_call: TRBJ2-7; v_call: TRBV5-1; d_call: .; clone_size: .
cdr3_nt: TGTGCCAGCAGTGCCGGGACAGGGGGAAACTATGGCTACACCTTC; cdr3_aa: CASSAGTGGNYGYTF; j_call: TRBJ1-2; v_call: TRBV28; d_call: TRBD1; clone_size: .
cdr3_nt: TGTGCCAGCAGTTACAGTACGGGGGCACCCTACGAGCAGTACTTC; cdr3_aa: CASSYSTGAPYEQYF; j_call: TRBJ2-7; v_call: TRBV6-6; d_call: .; clone_size: .
cdr3_nt: TGTGCCAGCAGTTACTCGCTAAGGACGGACACTGAAGCTTTCTTT; cdr3_aa: CASSYSLRTDTEAFF; j_call: TRBJ1-1; v_call: TRBV6-6; d_call: .; clone_size: .
cdr3_nt: TGTGCCAGCAGCCCACACGGACAGAGTTCCGAGCAGTACTTC; cdr3_aa: CASSPHGQSSEQYF; j_call: TRBJ2-7; v_call: TRBV2; d_call: .; clone_size: .
cdr3_nt: TGCGCCAGCAGTCAAGGGTGTTGGGGGAACACTGAAGCTTTCTTT; cdr3_aa: CASSQGCWGNTEAFF; j_call: TRBJ1-1; v_call: TRBV23-1; d_call: .; clone_size: .
cdr3_nt: TGTGCCAGCAGCCCTGCTGGCCGCCAAGAGACCCAGTACTTC; cdr3_aa: CASSPAGRQETQYF; j_call: TRBJ2-5; v_call: TRBV11-3; d_call: .; clone_size: .
cdr3_nt: TGTGCCTGGGAACGGGACAGGGGGAACACTGAAGCTTTCTTT; cdr3_aa: CAWERDRGNTEAFF; j_call: TRBJ1-1; v_call: TRBV30; d_call: TRBD1; clone_size: .
cdr3_nt: TGTGCCTGGAGTGTACTCACGGGTAATCAGCCCCAGCATTTT; cdr3_aa: CAWSVLTGNQPQHF; j_call: TRBJ1-5; v_call: TRBV30; d_call: .; clone_size: many
cdr3_nt: TGTGCCAGCAGTCGCCTCGGGAACACTGAAGCTTTCTTT; cdr3_aa: CASSRLGNTEAFF; j_call: TRBJ1-1; v_call: TRBV6-5; d_call: .; clone_size: .
cdr3_nt: TGCGCCAGCAGCTTGCGCCCGGGACAGGGTTCGTACGAGCAGTACTTC; cdr3_aa: CASSLRPGQGSYEQYF; j_call: TRBJ2-7; v_call: TRBV5-1; d_call: TRBD1; clone_size: .
cdr3_nt: TGTGCCAGCGGGGTACCGCAGAACACTGAAGCTTTCTTT; cdr3_aa: CASGVPQNTEAFF; j_call: TRBJ1-1; v_call: TRBV28; d_call: .; clone_size: .
cdr3_nt: TGCGCCAGCAGCCTAACACAGGGGGCGTTAGCCAAAAACATTCAGTACTTC; cdr3_aa: CASSLTQGALAKNIQYF; j_call: TRBJ2-4; v_call: TRBV4-1; d_call: TRBD1; clone_size: .
cdr3_nt: TGTGCCTGGGGAATGACAGGGGGCAATCAGCCCCAGCATTTT; cdr3_aa: CAWGMTGGNQPQHF; j_call: TRBJ1-5; v_call: TRBV30; d_call: TRBD1; clone_size: .
cdr3_nt: TGTGCCAGCTCACAAGGACAGCAGAACACTGAAGCTTTCTTT; cdr3_aa: CASSQGQQNTEAFF; j_call: TRBJ1-1; v_call: TRBV18; d_call: .; clone_size: once
cdr3_nt: TGCGCCAGCAGCCAAGGGACAGGCTGGGCTGAAGCTTTCTTT; cdr3_aa: CASSQGTGWAEAFF; j_call: TRBJ1-1; v_call: TRBV5-1; d_call: TRBD1; clone_size: .
cdr3_nt: TGCGCCAGCAGCTTCCTCGGGGACCGTTCTAACTATGGCTACACCTTC; cdr3_aa: CASSFLGDRSNYGYTF; j_call: TRBJ1-2; v_call: TRBV5-1; d_call: .; clone_size: .
cdr3_nt: TGCGCCAGCAGCTTGGGGGGGATACAGACCCAGTACTTC; cdr3_aa: CASSLGGIQTQYF; j_call: TRBJ2-5; v_call: TRBV5-1; d_call: .; clone_size: .
cdr3_nt: TGTGCCAGCAGCTTCCCCGGCACAGATACGCAGTATTTT; cdr3_aa: CASSFPGTDTQYF; j_call: TRBJ2-3; v_call: TRBV11-3; d_call: .; clone_size: .
cdr3_nt: TGTGCCAGCCGACGATGGACAGGGGACGAGCAGTACTTC; cdr3_aa: CASRRWTGDEQYF; j_call: TRBJ2-7; v_call: TRBV27; d_call: TRBD1; clone_size: .
cdr3_nt: TGTGCCAGCAGCTTAGCTCCTAGCACTAGCACAGATACGCAGTATTTT; cdr3_aa: CASSLAPSTSTDTQYF; j_call: TRBJ2-3; v_call: TRBV7-9; d_call: .; clone_size: .
cdr3_nt: TGTGCCGTCGGCCGGATGAGCCCCTACGAGCAGTACTTC; cdr3_aa: CAVGRMSPYEQYF; j_call: TRBJ2-7; v_call: TRBV6-5; d_call: .; clone_size: .
cdr3_nt: TGTGCCAGCAGACTTAGGACAGGGGTACTTCAGCCCCAGCATTTT; cdr3_aa: CASRLRTGVLQPQHF; j_call: TRBJ1-5; v_call: TRBV28; d_call: TRBD1; clone_size: .
cdr3_nt: TGTGCCATCAGTAGGGACAGTATGGTTACCTTC; cdr3_aa: CAISRDSMVTF; j_call: TRBJ1-2; v_call: TRBV10-3; d_call: TRBD1; clone_size: once
cdr3_nt: TGTGCCAGCAGTGTACGGACAGGGGGCAGAAACACCATATATTTT; cdr3_aa: CASSVRTGGRNTIYF; j_call: TRBJ1-3; v_call: TRBV28; d_call: TRBD1; clone_size: .
cdr3_nt: TGTGCCAGCAGTTTCCTGGACAGCTACGAGCAGTACTTC; cdr3_aa: CASSFLDSYEQYF; j_call: TRBJ2-7; v_call: TRBV28; d_call: .; clone_size: .
cdr3_nt: TGCGCCAGCAGAGCGTCGGACAGGAACATTGGAAACACCATATATTTT; cdr3_aa: CASRASDRNIGNTIYF; j_call: TRBJ1-3; v_call: TRBV10-2; d_call: TRBD1; clone_size: .
cdr3_nt: TGTGCCAGCAGCTTGACAGGGGTGTCCTACGAGCAGTACTTC; cdr3_aa: CASSLTGVSYEQYF; j_call: TRBJ2-7; v_call: TRBV5-4; d_call: TRBD1; clone_size: .
cdr3_nt: TGTGCCATCAGAGACAGCAATCAGCCCCAGCATTTT; cdr3_aa: CAIRDSNQPQHF; j_call: TRBJ1-5; v_call: TRBV10-3; d_call: .; clone_size: .
cdr3_nt: TGTGCCAGCAGTGCACCTAGGGGAACTGAAGCTTTCTTT; cdr3_aa: CASSAPRGTEAFF; j_call: TRBJ1-1; v_call: TRBV28; d_call: .; clone_size: .
cdr3_nt: TGCGCCAGCACCCCGACAGGGCGCAACACTGAAGCTTTCTTT; cdr3_aa: CASTPTGRNTEAFF; j_call: TRBJ1-1; v_call: TRBV10-2; d_call: TRBD1; clone_size: .
cdr3_nt: TGTGCCAGTAGAAGACAGGGGGCAACTGGAAACACCATATATTTT; cdr3_aa: CASRRQGATGNTIYF; j_call: TRBJ1-3; v_call: TRBV19; d_call: TRBD1; clone_size: few
cdr3_nt: TGTGCTAGCAGCTTAGTGTCAGGGATGAGCGTGACTGAAGCTTTCTTT; cdr3_aa: CASSLVSGMSVTEAFF; j_call: TRBJ1-1; v_call: TRBV7-7; d_call: .; clone_size: .
cdr3_nt: TGTGCCAGCAGAGGAGGACAGTGGGCAAACACCATATATTTT; cdr3_aa: CASRGGQWANTIYF; j_call: TRBJ1-3; v_call: TRBV6-6; d_call: .; clone_size: .
cdr3_nt: TGTGCCAGCAGTTCCCACGATAAGTCAGAGACCCAGTACTTC; cdr3_aa: CASSSHDKSETQYF; j_call: TRBJ2-5; v_call: TRBV6-6; d_call: .; clone_size: once
cdr3_nt: TGTGCCAGCAGCGTAAAGGGGGTGAACACTGAAGCTTTCTTT; cdr3_aa: CASSVKGVNTEAFF; j_call: TRBJ1-1; v_call: TRBV9; d_call: .; clone_size: .
cdr3_nt: TGTGCCAGCAGCTTGGCCAGGGGACGCAATCAGCCCCAGCATTTT; cdr3_aa: CASSLARGRNQPQHF; j_call: TRBJ1-5; v_call: TRBV5-6; d_call: .; clone_size: .
cdr3_nt: TGTGCCAGCAGCCTTGGACGGTTTAACTACGAGCAGTACTTC; cdr3_aa: CASSLGRFNYEQYF; j_call: TRBJ2-7; v_call: TRBV5-6; d_call: .; clone_size: .
cdr3_nt: TGTGCCAGCAGGGCTACCTACGAGCAGTACTTC; cdr3_aa: CASRATYEQYF; j_call: TRBJ2-7; v_call: TRBV14; d_call: .; clone_size: .
cdr3_nt: TGTGCCAGCAGCTTAGAGGGGCCCTCCTACGAGCAGTACTTC; cdr3_aa: CASSLEGPSYEQYF; j_call: TRBJ2-7; v_call: TRBV11-2; d_call: .; clone_size: .
cdr3_nt: TGTGCCAGCAGCGTTGACAGAAATCAGCCCCAGCATTTT; cdr3_aa: CASSVDRNQPQHF; j_call: TRBJ1-5; v_call: TRBV7-8; d_call: .; clone_size: .
cdr3_nt: TGTGCTAGCAGCTTAGTCGGCGGGGAGCTGTTTTTT; cdr3_aa: CASSLVGGELFF; j_call: TRBJ2-2; v_call: TRBV7-7; d_call: .; clone_size: once
cdr3_nt: TGTGCCAGCAGATTCCGGACATATGGCTACACCTTC; cdr3_aa: CASRFRTYGYTF; j_call: TRBJ1-2; v_call: TRBV28; d_call: .; clone_size: .
cdr3_nt: TGCGCCAGCAGCCAAGGAACTAGCGGGGGGGCCGCGGCCTACAATGAGCAGTTCTTC; cdr3_aa: CASSQGTSGGAAAYNEQFF; j_call: TRBJ2-1; v_call: TRBV4-1; d_call: TRBD2; clone_size: .
cdr3_nt: TGTGCCAGCAGGACCGGGACTAGCGAGCTTGGGGAGCAGTTCTTC; cdr3_aa: CASRTGTSELGEQFF; j_call: TRBJ2-1; v_call: TRBV6-6; d_call: TRBD2; clone_size: .
cdr3_nt: TGTGCCAGCAGCTCGCAGCCCGACTATGGCTACACCTTC; cdr3_aa: CASSSQPDYGYTF; j_call: TRBJ1-2; v_call: TRBV7-9; d_call: .; clone_size: .
cdr3_nt: TGTGCCAGCAGCCCCGGGACAGCCCACAATGAGCAGTTCTTC; cdr3_aa: CASSPGTAHNEQFF; j_call: TRBJ2-1; v_call: TRBV11-2; d_call: TRBD1; clone_size: .
cdr3_nt: TGTGCCAGCAGCCCCTTACTAGCGGCCCAAGAGACCCAGTACTTC; cdr3_aa: CASSPLLAAQETQYF; j_call: TRBJ2-5; v_call: TRBV7-2; d_call: TRBD2; clone_size: .
cdr3_nt: TGTGCCAGCAGCCTGGGACTAGCGGGAGAAAGCTACGAGCAGTACTTC; cdr3_aa: CASSLGLAGESYEQYF; j_call: TRBJ2-7; v_call: TRBV5-6; d_call: TRBD2; clone_size: once
cdr3_nt: TGTGCCAGCTCACCCTCGCTAGCGGGGGGGCAAGAGACCCAGTACTTC; cdr3_aa: CASSPSLAGGQETQYF; j_call: TRBJ2-5; v_call: TRBV18; d_call: TRBD2; clone_size: .
cdr3_nt: TGTGCCAGCAATCCCCCGGAGACCCAGTACTTC; cdr3_aa: CASNPPETQYF; j_call: TRBJ2-5; v_call: TRBV7-3; d_call: .; clone_size: once
cdr3_nt: TGCGCCAGCAGCATTAACTCTGGGGCCAACGTCCTGACTTTC; cdr3_aa: CASSINSGANVLTF; j_call: TRBJ2-6; v_call: TRBV5-1; d_call: .; clone_size: .
cdr3_nt: TGTGCCAGTATAGGGACGACTAACTATGGCTACACCTTC; cdr3_aa: CASIGTTNYGYTF; j_call: TRBJ1-2; v_call: TRBV19; d_call: .; clone_size: .
cdr3_nt: TGTGCCACCAGCGGCGGGGGAAACACCGGGGAGCTGTTTTTT; cdr3_aa: CATSGGGNTGELFF; j_call: TRBJ2-2; v_call: TRBV15; d_call: TRBD2; clone_size: once
cdr3_nt: TGTGCCAGCAGTTACCCCGGGGCAGGGGATAATCTTGAGCAGTTCTTC; cdr3_aa: CASSYPGAGDNLEQFF; j_call: TRBJ2-1; v_call: TRBV28; d_call: .; clone_size: .
cdr3_nt: TGTGCTAGTGGTTTGGTACTCGGGAGGCCCTACAATGAGCAGTTCTTC; cdr3_aa: CASGLVLGRPYNEQFF; j_call: TRBJ2-1; v_call: TRBV12-5; d_call: TRBD2; clone_size: once
cdr3_nt: TGTGCCAGCAGTGAGTCCTCTCTGAACACTGAAGCTTTCTTT; cdr3_aa: CASSESSLNTEAFF; j_call: TRBJ1-1; v_call: TRBV6-1; d_call: .; clone_size: .
cdr3_nt: TGTGCAGCTCGGGGTCCGAACACCGGGGAGCTGTTTTTT; cdr3_aa: CAARGPNTGELFF; j_call: TRBJ2-2; v_call: TRBV11-2; d_call: .; clone_size: .
cdr3_nt: TGCGCCAGCATGGGACAGGGGAACACCGGGGAGCTGTTTTTT; cdr3_aa: CASMGQGNTGELFF; j_call: TRBJ2-2; v_call: TRBV5-1; d_call: TRBD1; clone_size: .